The next 2 T cell receptor beta chains were all read from a single sample in a study of T cells expressing NK-cell markers. TCRdb re-analyzed the 5' RACE reads; it lists each CDR3 protein once, without DNA. This sample contains roughly 450,000 distinct CDR3 sequences. The sequenced sample consisted of blood T cells: a sorted CD56 or NKG2C T cell subset, CD4+ or CD8+ T cells, or bulk PBMC T cells (not recorded which). The receptors were sampled from a woman in her fifties or sixties in good health.

This rearrangement joins TRBV5-1 to TRBJ2-7; TCRdb reports TRBD2, a call that lacks DNA to check it against. This CDR3 region has 18 residues. Germline V gene lookup returns CDR1 SGHRS and CDR2 YFSETQ. CDR3 residues: CASSRTGTSGRSSYEQYF.

The chain is built from TRBV5-1 and TRBJ2-2; TCRdb names TRBD1, which stays unverified in the absence of DNA. This CDR3 is 20 amino acids long. Germline V gene sequence: CDR1 SGHRS, CDR2 YFSETQ. CDR3 sequence reads: CASSLTPQGSMLANTGELFF.